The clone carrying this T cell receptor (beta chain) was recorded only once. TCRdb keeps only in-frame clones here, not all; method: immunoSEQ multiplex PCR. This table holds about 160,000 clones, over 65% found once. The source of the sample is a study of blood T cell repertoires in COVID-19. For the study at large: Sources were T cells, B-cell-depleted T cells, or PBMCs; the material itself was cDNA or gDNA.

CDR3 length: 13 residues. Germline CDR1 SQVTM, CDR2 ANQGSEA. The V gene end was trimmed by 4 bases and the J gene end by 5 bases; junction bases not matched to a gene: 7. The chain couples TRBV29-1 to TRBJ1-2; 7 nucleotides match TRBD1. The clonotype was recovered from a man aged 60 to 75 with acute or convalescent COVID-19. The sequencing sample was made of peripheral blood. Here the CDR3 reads CSVVYRGGYGYTF. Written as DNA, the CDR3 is TGCAGCGTTGTCTACAGGGGTGGTTATGGCTACACCTTC.